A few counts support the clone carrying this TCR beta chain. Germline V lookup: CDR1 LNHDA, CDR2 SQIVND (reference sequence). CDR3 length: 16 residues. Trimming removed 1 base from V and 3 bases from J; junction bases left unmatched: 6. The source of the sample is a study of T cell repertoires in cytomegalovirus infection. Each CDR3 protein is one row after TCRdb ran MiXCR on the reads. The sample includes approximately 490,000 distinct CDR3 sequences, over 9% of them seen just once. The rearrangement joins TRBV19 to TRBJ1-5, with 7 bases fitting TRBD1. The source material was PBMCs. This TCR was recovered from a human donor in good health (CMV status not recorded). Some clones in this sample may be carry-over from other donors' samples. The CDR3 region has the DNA TGTGCCAGTAGTATAGGGAGGGGGCGGCCCAATCAGCCCCAGCATTTT. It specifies CASSIGRGRPNQPQHF.